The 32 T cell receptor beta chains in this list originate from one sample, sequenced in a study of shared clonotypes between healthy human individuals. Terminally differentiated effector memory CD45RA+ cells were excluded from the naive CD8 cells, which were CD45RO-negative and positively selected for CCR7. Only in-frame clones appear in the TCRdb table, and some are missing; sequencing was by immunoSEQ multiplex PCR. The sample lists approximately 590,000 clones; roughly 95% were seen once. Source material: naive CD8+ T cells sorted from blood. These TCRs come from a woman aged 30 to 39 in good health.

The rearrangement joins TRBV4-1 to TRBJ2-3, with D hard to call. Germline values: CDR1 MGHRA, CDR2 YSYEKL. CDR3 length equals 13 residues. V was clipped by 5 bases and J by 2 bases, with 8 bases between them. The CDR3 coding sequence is TGCGCCAGCAGCTCGCGAAACACAGATACGCAGTATTTT. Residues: CASSSRNTDTQYF.

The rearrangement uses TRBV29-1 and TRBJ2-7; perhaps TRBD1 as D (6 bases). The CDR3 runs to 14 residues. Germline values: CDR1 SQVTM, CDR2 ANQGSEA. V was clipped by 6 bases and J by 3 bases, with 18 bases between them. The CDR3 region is CSVDPSGRGYEQYF. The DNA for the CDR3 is TGCAGCGTCGACCCCTCCGGCAGGGGCTACGAGCAGTACTTC.

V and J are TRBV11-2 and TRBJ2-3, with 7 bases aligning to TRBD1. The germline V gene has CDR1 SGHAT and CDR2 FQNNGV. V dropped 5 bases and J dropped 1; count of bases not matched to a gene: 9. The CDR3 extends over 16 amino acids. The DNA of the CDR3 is TGTGCCAGCAGCGGCGATACAGGGGCGCGCACAGATACGCAGTATTTT. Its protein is CASSGDTGARTDTQYF. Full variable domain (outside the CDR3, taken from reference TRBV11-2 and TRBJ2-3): EAGVAQSPRYKIIEKRQSVAFWCNPISGHATLYWYQQILGQGPKLLIQFQNNGVVDDSQLPKDRFSAERLKGVDSTLKIQPAKLEDSAVYLCASSGDTGARTDTQYFGPGTRLTVL.

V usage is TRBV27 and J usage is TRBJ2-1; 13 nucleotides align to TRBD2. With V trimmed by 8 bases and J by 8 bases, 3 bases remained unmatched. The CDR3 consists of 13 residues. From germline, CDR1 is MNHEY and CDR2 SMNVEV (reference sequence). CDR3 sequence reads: CASRLAGGYEQFF. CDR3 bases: TGTGCCAGCCGACTAGCGGGAGGATATGAGCAGTTCTTC.

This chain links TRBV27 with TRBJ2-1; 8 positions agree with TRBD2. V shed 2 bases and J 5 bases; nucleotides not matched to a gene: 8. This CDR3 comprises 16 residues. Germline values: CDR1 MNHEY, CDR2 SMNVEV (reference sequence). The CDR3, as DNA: TGTGCCAGCAGTTTAGGTTTGACTAGCGTCGACAATGAGCAGTTCTTC. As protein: CASSLGLTSVDNEQFF.

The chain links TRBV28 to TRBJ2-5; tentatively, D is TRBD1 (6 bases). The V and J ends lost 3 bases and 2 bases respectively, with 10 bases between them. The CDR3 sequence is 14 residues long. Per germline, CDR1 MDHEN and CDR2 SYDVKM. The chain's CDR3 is CASSFSGAQETQYF. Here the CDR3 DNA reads TGTGCCAGCAGTTTCTCAGGGGCGCAAGAGACCCAGTACTTC.

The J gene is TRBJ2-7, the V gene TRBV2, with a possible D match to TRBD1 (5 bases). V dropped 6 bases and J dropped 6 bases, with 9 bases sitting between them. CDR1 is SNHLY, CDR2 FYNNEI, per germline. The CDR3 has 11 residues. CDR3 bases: TGTGCCAGCAGGGACAACCGCGAGCAGTACTTC. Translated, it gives CASRDNREQYF. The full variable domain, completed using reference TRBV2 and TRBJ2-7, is EPEVTQTPSHQVTQMGQEVILRCVPISNHLYFYWYRQILGQKVEFLVSFYNNEISEKSEIFDDQFSVERPDGSNFTLKIRSTKLEDSAMYFCASRDNREQYFGPGTRLTVT.

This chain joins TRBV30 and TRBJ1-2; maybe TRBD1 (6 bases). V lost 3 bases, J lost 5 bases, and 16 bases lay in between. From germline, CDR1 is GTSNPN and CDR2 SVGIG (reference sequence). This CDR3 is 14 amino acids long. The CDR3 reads CAWSGGSTGYGYTF. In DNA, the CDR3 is TGTGCCTGGAGCGGGGGCTCTACGGGGTATGGCTACACCTTC. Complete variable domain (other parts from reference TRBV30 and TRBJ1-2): SQTIHQWPATLVQPVGSPLSLECTVEGTSNPNLYWYRQAAGRGLQLLFYSVGIGQISSEVPQNLSASRPQDRQFILSSKKLLLSDSGFYLCAWSGGSTGYGYTFGSGTRLTVV.

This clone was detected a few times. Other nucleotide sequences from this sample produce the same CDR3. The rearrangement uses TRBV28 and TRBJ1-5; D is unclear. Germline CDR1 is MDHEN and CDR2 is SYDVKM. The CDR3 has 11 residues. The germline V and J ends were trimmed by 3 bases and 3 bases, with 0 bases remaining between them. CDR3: CASSFNQPQHF. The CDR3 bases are TGTGCCAGCAGTTTCAATCAGCCCCAGCATTTT.

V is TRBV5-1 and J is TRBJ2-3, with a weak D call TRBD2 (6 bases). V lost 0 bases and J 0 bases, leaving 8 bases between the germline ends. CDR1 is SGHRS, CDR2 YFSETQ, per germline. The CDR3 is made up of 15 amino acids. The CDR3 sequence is CASSLAGVSTDTQYF. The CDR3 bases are TGCGCCAGCAGCTTGGCGGGGGTAAGCACAGATACGCAGTATTTT.

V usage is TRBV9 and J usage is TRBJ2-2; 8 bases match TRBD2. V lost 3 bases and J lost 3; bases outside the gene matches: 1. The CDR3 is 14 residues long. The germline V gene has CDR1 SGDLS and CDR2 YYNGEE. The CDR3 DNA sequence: TGTGCCAGCAGCGCTAGCGGGTACACCGGGGAGCTGTTTTTT. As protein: CASSASGYTGELFF.

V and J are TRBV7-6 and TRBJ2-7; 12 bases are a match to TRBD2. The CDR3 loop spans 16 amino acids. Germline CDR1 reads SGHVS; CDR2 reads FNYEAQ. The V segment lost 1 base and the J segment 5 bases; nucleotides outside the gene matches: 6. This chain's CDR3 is CASSLDRTSGTDEQYF. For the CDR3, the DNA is TGTGCCAGCAGCTTAGACCGGACTAGCGGGACAGACGAGCAGTACTTC.

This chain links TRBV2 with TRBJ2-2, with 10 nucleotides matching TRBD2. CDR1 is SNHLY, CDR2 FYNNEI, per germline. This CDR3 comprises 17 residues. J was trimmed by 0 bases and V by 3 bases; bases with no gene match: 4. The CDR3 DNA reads TGTGCCAGCAGTGAGAGGACTAGCGGAACGAACACCGGGGAGCTGTTTTTT. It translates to CASSERTSGTNTGELFF.

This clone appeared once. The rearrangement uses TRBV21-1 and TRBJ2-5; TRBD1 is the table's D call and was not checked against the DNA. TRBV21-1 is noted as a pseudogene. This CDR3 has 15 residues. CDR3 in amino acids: CASSTRTGQKETQYF. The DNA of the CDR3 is TGTGCCAGCAGCACGCGAACGGGACAGAAAGAGACCCAGTACTTC.

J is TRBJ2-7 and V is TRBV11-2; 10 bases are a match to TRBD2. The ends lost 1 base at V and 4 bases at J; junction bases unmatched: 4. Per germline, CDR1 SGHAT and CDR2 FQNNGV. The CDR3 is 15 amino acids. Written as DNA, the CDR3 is TGTGCCAGCAGCTTAGGAGCGGGAGGGCCATACGAGCAGTACTTC. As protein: CASSLGAGGPYEQYF.

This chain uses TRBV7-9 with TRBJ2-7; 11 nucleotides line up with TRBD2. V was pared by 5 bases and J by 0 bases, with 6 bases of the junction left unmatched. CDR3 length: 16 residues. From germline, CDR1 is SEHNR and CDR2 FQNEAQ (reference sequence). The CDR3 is CASSHGLAGLSYEQYF. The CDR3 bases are TGTGCCAGCAGCCATGGACTAGCGGGCCTCTCCTACGAGCAGTACTTC.

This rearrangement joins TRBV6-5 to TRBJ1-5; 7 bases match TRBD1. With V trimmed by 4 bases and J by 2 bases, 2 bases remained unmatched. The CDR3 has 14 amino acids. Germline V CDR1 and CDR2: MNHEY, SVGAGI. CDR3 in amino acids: CASSFGQGNQPQHF. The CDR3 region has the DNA TGTGCCAGCAGTTTCGGACAGGGCAATCAGCCCCAGCATTTT.

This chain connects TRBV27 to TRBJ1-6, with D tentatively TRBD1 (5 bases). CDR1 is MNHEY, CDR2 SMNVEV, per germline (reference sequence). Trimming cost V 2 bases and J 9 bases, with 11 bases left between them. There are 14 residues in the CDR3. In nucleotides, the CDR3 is TGTGCCAGCAGTTTAGGGGCAGGGCTTTCACCCCTCCACTTT. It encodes CASSLGAGLSPLHF.

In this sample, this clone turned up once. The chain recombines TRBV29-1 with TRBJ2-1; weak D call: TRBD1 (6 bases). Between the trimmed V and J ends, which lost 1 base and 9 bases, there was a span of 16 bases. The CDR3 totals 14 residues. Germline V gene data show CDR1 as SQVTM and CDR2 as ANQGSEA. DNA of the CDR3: TGCAGCGTTGAAGTTCCTACAGGGTCCGGTGAGCAGTTCTTC. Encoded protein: CSVEVPTGSGEQFF.

CDR3: CASSQMTGTDTQYF. The CDR3 region has the DNA TGTGCCAGCAGTCAAATGACAGGCACAGATACGCAGTATTTT. This chain joins TRBV28 and TRBJ2-3; weak D call: TRBD1 (5 bases). Trimming cost V 5 bases and J 1 base, with 10 bases left between them. This CDR3 comprises 14 residues. Germline values: CDR1 MDHEN, CDR2 SYDVKM.

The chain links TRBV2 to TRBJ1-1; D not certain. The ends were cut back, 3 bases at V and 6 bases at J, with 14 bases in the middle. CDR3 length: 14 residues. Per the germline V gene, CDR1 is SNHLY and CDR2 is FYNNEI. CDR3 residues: CASSDGGFVSEAFF. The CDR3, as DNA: TGTGCCAGCAGTGATGGCGGGTTTGTCTCTGAAGCTTTCTTT.

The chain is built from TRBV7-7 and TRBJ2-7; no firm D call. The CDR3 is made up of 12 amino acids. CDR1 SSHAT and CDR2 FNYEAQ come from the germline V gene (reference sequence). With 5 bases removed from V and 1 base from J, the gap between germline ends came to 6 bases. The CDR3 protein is CASSLRSYEQYF. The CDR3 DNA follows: TGTGCCAGCAGCCTCAGATCCTACGAGCAGTACTTC.

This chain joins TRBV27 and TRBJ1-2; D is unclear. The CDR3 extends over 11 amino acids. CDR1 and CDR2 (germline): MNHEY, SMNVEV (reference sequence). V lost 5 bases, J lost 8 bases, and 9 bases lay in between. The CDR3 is CASSPGRGYTF. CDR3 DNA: TGTGCCAGCAGTCCCGGGCGGGGCTACACCTTC.

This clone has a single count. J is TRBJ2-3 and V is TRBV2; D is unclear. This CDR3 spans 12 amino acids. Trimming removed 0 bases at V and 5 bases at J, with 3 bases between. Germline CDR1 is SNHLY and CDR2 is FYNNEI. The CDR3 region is CASSEAVDTQYF. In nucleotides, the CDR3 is TGTGCCAGCAGTGAAGCGGTAGATACGCAGTATTTT. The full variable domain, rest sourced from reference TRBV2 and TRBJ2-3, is EPEVTQTPSHQVTQMGQEVILRCVPISNHLYFYWYRQILGQKVEFLVSFYNNEISEKSEIFDDQFSVERPDGSNFTLKIRSTKLEDSAMYFCASSEAVDTQYFGPGTRLTVL.

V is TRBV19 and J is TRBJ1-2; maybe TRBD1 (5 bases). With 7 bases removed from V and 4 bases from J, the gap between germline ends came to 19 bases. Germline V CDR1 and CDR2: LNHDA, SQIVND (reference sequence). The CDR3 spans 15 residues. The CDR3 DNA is TGTGCCAGTACCTATCGGGTAGACAGAGGCTATGGCTACACCTTC. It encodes CASTYRVDRGYGYTF.

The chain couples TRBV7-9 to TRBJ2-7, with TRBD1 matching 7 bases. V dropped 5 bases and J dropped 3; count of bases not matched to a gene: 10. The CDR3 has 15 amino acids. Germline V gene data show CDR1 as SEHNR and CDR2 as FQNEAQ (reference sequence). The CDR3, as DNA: TGTGCCAGCAGCCCACCATCGGGACAGATCTACGAGCAGTACTTC. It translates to CASSPPSGQIYEQYF.

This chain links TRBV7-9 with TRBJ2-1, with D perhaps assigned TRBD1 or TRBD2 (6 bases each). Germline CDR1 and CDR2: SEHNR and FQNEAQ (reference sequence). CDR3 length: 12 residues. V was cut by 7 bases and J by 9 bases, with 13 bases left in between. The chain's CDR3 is CASTGGGIEQFF. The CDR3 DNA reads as TGTGCCAGCACCGGGGGCGGGATTGAGCAGTTCTTC.

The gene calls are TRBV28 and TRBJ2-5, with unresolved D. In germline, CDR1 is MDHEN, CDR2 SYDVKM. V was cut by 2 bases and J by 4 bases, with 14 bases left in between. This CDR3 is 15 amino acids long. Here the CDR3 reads CASSLDSGNSETQYF. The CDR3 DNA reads TGTGCCAGCAGTTTAGATTCCGGCAACTCAGAGACCCAGTACTTC.

The CDR3 sequence: CASSPTGGREQYF. The CDR3 coding sequence is TGCGCCAGCAGCCCCACGGGGGGGAGAGAGCAGTACTTC. The gene calls are TRBV5-1 and TRBJ2-5, with TRBD2 matching over 8 bases. With 4 bases clipped from V and 11 bases from J, the junction kept 10 bases outside the gene matches. This CDR3 contains 13 residues. Per germline, CDR1 SGHRS and CDR2 YFSETQ.

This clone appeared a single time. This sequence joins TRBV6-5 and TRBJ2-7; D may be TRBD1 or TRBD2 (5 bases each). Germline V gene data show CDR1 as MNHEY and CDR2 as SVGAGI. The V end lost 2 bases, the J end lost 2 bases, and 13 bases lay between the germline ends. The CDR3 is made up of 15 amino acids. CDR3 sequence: CASSYGTASTYEQYF. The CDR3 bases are TGTGCCAGCAGTTACGGGACGGCGAGTACCTACGAGCAGTACTTC.

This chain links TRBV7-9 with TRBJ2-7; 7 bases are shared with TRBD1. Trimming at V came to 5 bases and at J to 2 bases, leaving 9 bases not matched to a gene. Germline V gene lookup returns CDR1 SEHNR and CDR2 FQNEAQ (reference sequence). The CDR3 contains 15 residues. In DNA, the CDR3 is TGTGCCAGCAGCCCCGACAGGGACACCCCCTACGAGCAGTACTTC. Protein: CASSPDRDTPYEQYF.

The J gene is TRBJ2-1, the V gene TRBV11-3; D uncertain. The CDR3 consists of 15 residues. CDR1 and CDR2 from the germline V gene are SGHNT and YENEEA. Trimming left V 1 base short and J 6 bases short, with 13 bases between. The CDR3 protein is CASSLAPRPSNEQFF. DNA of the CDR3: TGTGCCAGCAGCTTAGCCCCTAGGCCTAGCAATGAGCAGTTCTTC.